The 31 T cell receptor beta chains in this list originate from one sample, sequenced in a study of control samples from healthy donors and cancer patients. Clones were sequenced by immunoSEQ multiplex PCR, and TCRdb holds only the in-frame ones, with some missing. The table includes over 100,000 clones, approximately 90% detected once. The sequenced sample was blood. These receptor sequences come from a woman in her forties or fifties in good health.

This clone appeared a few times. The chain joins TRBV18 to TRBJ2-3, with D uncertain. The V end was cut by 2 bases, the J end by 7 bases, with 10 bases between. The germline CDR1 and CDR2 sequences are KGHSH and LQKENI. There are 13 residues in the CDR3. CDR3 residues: CASSPNTGNTQYF. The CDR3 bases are TGTGCCAGCTCACCAAACACTGGAAATACGCAGTATTTT.

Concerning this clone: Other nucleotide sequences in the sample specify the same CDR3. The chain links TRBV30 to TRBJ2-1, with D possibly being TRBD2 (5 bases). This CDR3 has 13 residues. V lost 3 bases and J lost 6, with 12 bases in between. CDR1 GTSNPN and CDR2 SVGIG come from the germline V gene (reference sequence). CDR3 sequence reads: CAWSGASGNEQFF. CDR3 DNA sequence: TGTGCCTGGAGCGGCGCGAGCGGCAATGAGCAGTTCTTC.

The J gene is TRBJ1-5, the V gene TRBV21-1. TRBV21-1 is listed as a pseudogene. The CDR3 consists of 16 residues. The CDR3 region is CASSPGRADSNQPQHF. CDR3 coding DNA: TGTGCCAGCAGCCCAGGACGAGCCGATAGCAATCAGCCCCAGCATTTT.

The CDR3 coding sequence is TGTGCCAGCAGCAAAATTACGGGAGGGCCGACGGCTTCAGATACGCAGTATTTT. Its protein is CASSKITGGPTASDTQYF. This chain uses TRBV21-1 with TRBJ2-3; TRBD2, the D gene given by the table, was not confirmed from the DNA. TRBV21-1 is a known pseudogene. The CDR3 length is 18 residues.

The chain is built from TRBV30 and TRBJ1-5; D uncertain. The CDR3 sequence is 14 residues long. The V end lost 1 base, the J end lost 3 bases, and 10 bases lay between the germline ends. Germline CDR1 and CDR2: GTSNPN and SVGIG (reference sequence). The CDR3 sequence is CAWSGRQINQPQHF. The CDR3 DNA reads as TGTGCCTGGAGTGGGCGGCAGATCAATCAGCCCCAGCATTTT.

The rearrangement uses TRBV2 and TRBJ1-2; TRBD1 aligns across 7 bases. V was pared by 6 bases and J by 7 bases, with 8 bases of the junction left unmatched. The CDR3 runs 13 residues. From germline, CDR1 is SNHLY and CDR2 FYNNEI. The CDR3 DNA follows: TGTGCCAGCAGCGCCAGGGGGTTTCCTGGCTACACCTTC. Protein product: CASSARGFPGYTF.

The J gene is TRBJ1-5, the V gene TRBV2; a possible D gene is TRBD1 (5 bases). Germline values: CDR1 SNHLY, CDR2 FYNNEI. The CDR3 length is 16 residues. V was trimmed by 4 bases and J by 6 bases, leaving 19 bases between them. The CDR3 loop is CASSVLSGQGSQPQHF. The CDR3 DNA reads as TGTGCCAGCAGTGTTTTAAGCGGGCAGGGTAGTCAGCCCCAGCATTTT.

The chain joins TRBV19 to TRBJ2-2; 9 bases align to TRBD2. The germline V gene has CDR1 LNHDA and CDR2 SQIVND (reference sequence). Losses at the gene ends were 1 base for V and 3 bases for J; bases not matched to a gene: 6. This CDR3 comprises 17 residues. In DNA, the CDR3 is TGTGCCAGTAGTATAGCCAGCGGGGGGACCTACACCGGGGAGCTGTTTTTT. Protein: CASSIASGGTYTGELFF. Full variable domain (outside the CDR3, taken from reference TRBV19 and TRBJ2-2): DGGITQSPKYLFRKEGQNVTLSCEQNLNHDAMYWYRQDPGQGLRLIYYSQIVNDFQKGDIAEGYSVSREKKESFPLTVTSAQKNPTAFYLCASSIASGGTYTGELFFGEGSRLTVL.

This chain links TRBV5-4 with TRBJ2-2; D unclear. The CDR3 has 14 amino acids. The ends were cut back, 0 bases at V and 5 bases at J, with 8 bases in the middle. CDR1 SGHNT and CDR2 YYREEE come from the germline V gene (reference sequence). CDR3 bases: TGTGCCAGCAGCTTGGGGGCCTATACCGGGGAGCTGTTTTTT. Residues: CASSLGAYTGELFF.

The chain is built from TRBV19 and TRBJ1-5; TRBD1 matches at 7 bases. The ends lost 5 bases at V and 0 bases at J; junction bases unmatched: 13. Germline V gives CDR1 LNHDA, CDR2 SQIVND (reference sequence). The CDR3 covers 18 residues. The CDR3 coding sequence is TGTGCCAGTAGTCCTGCCCGGGCAGGGGGAGATAGCAATCAGCCCCAGCATTTT. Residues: CASSPARAGGDSNQPQHF.

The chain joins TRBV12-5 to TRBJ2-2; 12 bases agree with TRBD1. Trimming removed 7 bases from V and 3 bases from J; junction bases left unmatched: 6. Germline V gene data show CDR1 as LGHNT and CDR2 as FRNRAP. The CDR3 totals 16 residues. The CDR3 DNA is TGTGCTAGTGTTTGGGACAGGGGGCGAGACACCGGGGAGCTGTTTTTT. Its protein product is CASVWDRGRDTGELFF. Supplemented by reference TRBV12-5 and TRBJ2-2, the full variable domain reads DARVTQTPRHKVTEMGQEVTMRCQPILGHNTVFWYRQTMMQGLELLAYFRNRAPLDDSGMPKDRFSAEMPDATLATLKIQPSEPRDSAVYFCASVWDRGRDTGELFFGEGSRLTVL.

For the CDR3, the DNA is TGTGCCAGCAGCTCTCTATCGGGAGTGGCTTTAGGCGAGCAGTACTTC. Its protein product is CASSSLSGVALGEQYF. The genes are TRBV7-6 and TRBJ2-7; weak D call: TRBD2 (6 bases). Germline V gene data show CDR1 as SGHVS and CDR2 as FNYEAQ. Trimming removed 4 bases from V and 6 bases from J, with 22 bases in between. CDR3 size: 16 residues.

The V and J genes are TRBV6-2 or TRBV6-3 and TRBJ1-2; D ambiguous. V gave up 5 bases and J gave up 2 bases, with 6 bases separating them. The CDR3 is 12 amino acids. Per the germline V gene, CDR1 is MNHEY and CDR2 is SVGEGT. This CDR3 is CASSRQNYGYTF. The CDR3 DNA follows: TGTGCCAGCAGTCGCCAGAACTATGGCTACACCTTC.

CDR3 sequence (DNA): TGTGCCAGCAGCGTAGAGACGATGGGGACAGGGGGCCGGAGTCAGCCCCAGCATTTT. It yields the protein CASSVETMGTGGRSQPQHF. The rearrangement joins TRBV9 to TRBJ1-5, with 12 bases aligning to TRBD1. J was trimmed by 6 bases and V by 0 bases; bases with no gene match: 13. CDR1 is SGDLS, CDR2 YYNGEE, per germline. The CDR3 sequence is 19 residues long.

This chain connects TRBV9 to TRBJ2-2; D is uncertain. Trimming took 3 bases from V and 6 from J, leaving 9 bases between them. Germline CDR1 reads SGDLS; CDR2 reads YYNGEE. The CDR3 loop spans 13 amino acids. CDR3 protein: CASSGGSPGELFF. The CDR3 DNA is TGTGCCAGCAGCGGAGGATCACCCGGGGAGCTGTTTTTT.

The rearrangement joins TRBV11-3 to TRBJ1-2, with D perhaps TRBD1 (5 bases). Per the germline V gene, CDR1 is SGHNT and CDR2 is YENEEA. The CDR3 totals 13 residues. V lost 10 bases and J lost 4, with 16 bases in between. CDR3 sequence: CATPDPGGYGYTF. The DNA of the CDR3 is TGTGCCACCCCGGACCCCGGGGGCTATGGCTACACCTTC.

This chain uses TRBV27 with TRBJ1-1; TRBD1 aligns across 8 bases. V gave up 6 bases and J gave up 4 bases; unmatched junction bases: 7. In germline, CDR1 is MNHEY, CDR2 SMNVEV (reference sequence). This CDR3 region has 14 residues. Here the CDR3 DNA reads TGTGCCAGCAGACAGACAGGGGTGGGCACTGAAGCTTTCTTT. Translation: CASRQTGVGTEAFF.

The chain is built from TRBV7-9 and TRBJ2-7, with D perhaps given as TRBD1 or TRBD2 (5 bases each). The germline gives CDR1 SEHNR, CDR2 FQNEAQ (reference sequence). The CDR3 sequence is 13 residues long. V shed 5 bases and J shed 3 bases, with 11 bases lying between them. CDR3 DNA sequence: TGTGCCAGCAGCCCCACTAGGGGCTACGAGCAGTACTTC. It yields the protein CASSPTRGYEQYF.

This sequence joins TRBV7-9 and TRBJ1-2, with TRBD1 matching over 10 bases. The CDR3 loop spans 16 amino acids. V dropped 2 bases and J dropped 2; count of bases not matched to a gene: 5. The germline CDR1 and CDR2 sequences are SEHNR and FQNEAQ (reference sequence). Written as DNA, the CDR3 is TGTGCCAGCAGCTTAATAGGGACAGGGGTGAACTATGGCTACACCTTC. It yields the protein CASSLIGTGVNYGYTF.

The CDR3 here is CASNQDTGYEQYF. DNA of the CDR3: TGCGCCAGCAATCAGGACACAGGATACGAGCAGTACTTC. The chain links TRBV5-1 to TRBJ2-7, with D possibly being TRBD1 (5 bases). CDR3 length: 13 amino acids. The V gene lost 6 bases and the J gene lost 4 bases, with 14 bases spanning the gap. Per the germline V gene, CDR1 is SGHRS and CDR2 is YFSETQ.

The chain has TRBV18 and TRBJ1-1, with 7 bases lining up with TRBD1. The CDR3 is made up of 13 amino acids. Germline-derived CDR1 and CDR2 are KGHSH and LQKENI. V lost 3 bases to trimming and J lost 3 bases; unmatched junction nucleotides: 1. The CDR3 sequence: CASSPQGDTEAFF. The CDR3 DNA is TGTGCCAGCTCACCTCAGGGGGACACTGAAGCTTTCTTT.

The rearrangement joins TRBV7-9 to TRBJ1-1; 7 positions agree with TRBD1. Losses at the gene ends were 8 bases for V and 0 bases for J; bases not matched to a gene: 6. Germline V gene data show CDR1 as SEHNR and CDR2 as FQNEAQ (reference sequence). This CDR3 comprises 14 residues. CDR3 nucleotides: TGTGCCAGCGGGTACAGGGGTATGAACACTGAAGCTTTCTTT. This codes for CASGYRGMNTEAFF.

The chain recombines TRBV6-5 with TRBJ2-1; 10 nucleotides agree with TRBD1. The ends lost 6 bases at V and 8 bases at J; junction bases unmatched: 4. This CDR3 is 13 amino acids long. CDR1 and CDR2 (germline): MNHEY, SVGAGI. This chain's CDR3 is CASSSGQGYEQFF. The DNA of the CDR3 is TGTGCCAGCAGCTCGGGACAGGGGTATGAGCAGTTCTTC.

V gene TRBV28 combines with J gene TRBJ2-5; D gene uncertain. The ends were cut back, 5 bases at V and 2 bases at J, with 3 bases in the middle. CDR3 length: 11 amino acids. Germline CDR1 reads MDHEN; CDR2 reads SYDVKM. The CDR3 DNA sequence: TGTGCCAGCAGTCTACAAGAGACCCAGTACTTC. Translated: CASSLQETQYF.

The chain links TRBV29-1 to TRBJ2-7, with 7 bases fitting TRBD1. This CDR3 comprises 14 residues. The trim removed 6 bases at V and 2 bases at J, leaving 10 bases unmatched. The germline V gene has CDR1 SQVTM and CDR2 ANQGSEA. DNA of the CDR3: TGCAGCGTCCGTAACAGGGGAGTGACCTACGAGCAGTACTTC. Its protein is CSVRNRGVTYEQYF.

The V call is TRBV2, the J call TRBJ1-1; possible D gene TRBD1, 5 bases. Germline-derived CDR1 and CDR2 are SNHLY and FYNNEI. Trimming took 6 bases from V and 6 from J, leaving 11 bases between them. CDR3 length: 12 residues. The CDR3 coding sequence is TGTGCCAGCAGGGGGCTTGGGGCTGAAGCTTTCTTT. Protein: CASRGLGAEAFF.

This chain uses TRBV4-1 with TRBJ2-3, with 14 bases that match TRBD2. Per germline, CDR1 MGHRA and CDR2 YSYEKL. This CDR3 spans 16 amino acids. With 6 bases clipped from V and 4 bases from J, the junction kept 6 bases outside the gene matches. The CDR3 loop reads CASRTSGGVQPDTQYF. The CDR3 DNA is TGCGCCAGCAGGACTAGCGGGGGGGTCCAGCCAGATACGCAGTATTTT.

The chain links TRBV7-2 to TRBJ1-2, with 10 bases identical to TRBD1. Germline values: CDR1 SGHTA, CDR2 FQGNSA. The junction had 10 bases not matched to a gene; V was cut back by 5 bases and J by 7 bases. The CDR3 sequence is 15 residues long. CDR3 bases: TGTGCCAGCAGCCCAACGCTGGGACAGGGGATTGGCTACACCTTC. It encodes CASSPTLGQGIGYTF.

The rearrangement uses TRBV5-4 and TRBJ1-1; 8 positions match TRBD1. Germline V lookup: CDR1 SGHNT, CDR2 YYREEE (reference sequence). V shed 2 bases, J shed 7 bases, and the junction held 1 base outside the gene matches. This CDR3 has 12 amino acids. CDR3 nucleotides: TGTGCCAGCAGCTTCGACAGGGGTGAAGCTTTCTTT. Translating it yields CASSFDRGEAFF.

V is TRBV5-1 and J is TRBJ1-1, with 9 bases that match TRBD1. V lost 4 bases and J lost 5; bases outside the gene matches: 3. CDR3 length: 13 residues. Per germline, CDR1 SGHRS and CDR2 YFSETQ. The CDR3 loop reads CASSRTGETEAFF. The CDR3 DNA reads TGCGCCAGCAGCCGGACAGGGGAGACTGAAGCTTTCTTT.

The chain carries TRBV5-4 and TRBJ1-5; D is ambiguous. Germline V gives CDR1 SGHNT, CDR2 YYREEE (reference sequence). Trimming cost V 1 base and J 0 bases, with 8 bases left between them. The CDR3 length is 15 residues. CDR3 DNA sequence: TGTGCCAGCAGCTTGAATACAGATAGCAATCAGCCCCAGCATTTT. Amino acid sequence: CASSLNTDSNQPQHF.